Sequencing of this T cell receptor (beta chain) was carried out in a study of glioma-infiltrating T cells. Study-wide findings and caveats: Tissue and blood shared very few CDR3 sequences. Gliomas, especially low-grade, showed above-expected tissue-blood divergence; non-neoplastic patients showed below.

This clonotype has ten or more counts. Its antigen remains unidentified. The iRepertoire nested amplicon-rescue multiplex PCR amplified TCR alpha and beta CDR3s from RNA. One-step reverse transcription and amplification started from roughly 100-400 ng of tissue mRNA or PBMC total RNA. TCRdb analysed the multiplex PCR reads with MiXCR anew, one entry per CDR3 protein. The table shows 150,000 to 200,000 distinct CDR3 sequences, with under 55% occurring only once. This CDR3 spans 14 amino acids. Trimming removed 5 bases at V and 2 bases at J, with 11 bases between. Germline lookup yields CDR1 SGHTA and CDR2 FQGNSA.

Sequenced input: glioma tissue, nonneoplastic brain tissue, or PBMCs (not recorded which). The chain uses TRBV7-2 and TRBJ2-3, with D possibly being TRBD2 (5 bases). The clonotype originates from a human donor with low-grade glioma or glioblastoma, undergoing nonglioma brain surgery, or in good health (not recorded which). In DNA, the CDR3 is TGTGCCAGCAGCGGAGGAAGGTACACAGATACGCAGTATTTT. It encodes CASSGGRYTDTQYF.